A selection of T cell receptor beta chains follows, all from one sample in a study of control samples from healthy donors and cancer patients. Assay used: immunoSEQ multiplex PCR; TCRdb lists only in-frame clones, some missing. This sample has about 190,000 clones, with about 90% found just once. Sequencing was done on a sample of blood. The receptors were sampled from a man in his thirties or forties in good health. CDR3s leave out the opening cysteine and the closing phenylalanine or tryptophan. The D gene is left open where the match is weak.

len	v_gene	d_gene	j_gene	CDR3aa
13	TRBV24-1	NA	TRBJ1-4	ATSAGRGPNEKLF
9	TRBV6-1	NA	TRBJ1-2	ASSEWDGYT
14	TRBV7-2	NA	TRBJ2-2	ASSSMGWGASGELF
12	TRBV19	TRBD1	TRBJ2-3	ASTRTGGHDTQY
10	TRBV6-6	NA	TRBJ1-1	ASINTGTEAF
14	TRBV6-1	TRBD2	TRBJ2-7	ASSERTSGGAGEQY
14	TRBV10-2	TRBD2	TRBJ2-3	ASSPIGLAGGPTQY
12	TRBV7-9	NA	TRBJ1-4	ASSYQEANEKLF
14	TRBV5-1	TRBD1	TRBJ2-7	ASSLGYRDRGGEQY
13	TRBV27	TRBD1	TRBJ2-1	ASRPAGGGYNEQF
13	TRBV11-2	TRBD1	TRBJ1-5	ASSLGTGTNQPQH
13	TRBV29-1	TRBD1	TRBJ2-7	SVEKGGQGSYEQY
13	TRBV7-2	NA	TRBJ2-7	ASRRPGRDSYEQY
12	TRBV13	NA	TRBJ2-1	ASSLATQYNEQF
13	TRBV5-6	NA	TRBJ2-1	ASSKPGLLQNEQF
11	TRBV5-1	NA	TRBJ1-3	ASSQTPENTIY
12	TRBV5-6	NA	TRBJ2-3	ASKLTPGDDTQY
12	TRBV30	TRBD1	TRBJ1-5	AWSKQGSNQPQH
14	TRBV6-1	NA	TRBJ1-3	ASSAGTGPIQDTIY
14	TRBV7-9	NA	TRBJ2-1	ASSRPSRFMVGEQF
15	TRBV7-9	NA	TRBJ2-7	ASSFNLASSRGYEQY
17	TRBV6-1	TRBD1	TRBJ1-5	ASSEYDRGQGRSNQPQH
11	TRBV7-9	NA	TRBJ2-1	ASSPASYNEQF
15	TRBV5-1	TRBD1	TRBJ1-1	ASSLGRARDRNTEAF
15	TRBV24-1	TRBD2	TRBJ2-1	ATSDLPGSGVPNEQF
16	TRBV4-1	TRBD2	TRBJ2-1	ASSQVGLAGGGYNEQF
12	TRBV6-5	TRBD1	TRBJ2-5	ASSRDRAQETQY
13	TRBV7-9	NA	TRBJ2-2	ASSPLRGYTGELF
11	TRBV27	NA	TRBJ1-4	ASSRRSREKLF
12	TRBV7-8	NA	TRBJ1-6	ASSLPGRDSPLH
14	TRBV18	NA	TRBJ2-1	ASSPSRVGYYNEQF
13	TRBV7-6	NA	TRBJ1-5	ASSLETGFGQPQH
10	TRBV6-5	NA	TRBJ1-1	ASSSATSEAF
12	TRBV11-2	NA	TRBJ2-3	ASKPSGGTDTQY
14	TRBV3-1/TRBV3-2	NA	TRBJ2-2	ASSQDGTGRAGELF
13	TRBV9	NA	TRBJ2-1	ASSVWPSGEFEQF
12	TRBV19	NA	TRBJ1-5	ASSIMDSNQPQH
13	TRBV13	TRBD1	TRBJ1-6	ASSLTDRGPSPLH
11	TRBV11-3	NA	TRBJ1-1	ASSFNGNTEAF
13	TRBV9	TRBD1	TRBJ2-1	ASSVETSGTGVQF